This is a list of T cell receptor beta chains from one sample in a study of blood T cell repertoires in COVID-19. Method: immunoSEQ multiplex PCR; TCRdb's copy keeps in-frame clones and lacks some. The data hold about 120,000 clones, with about nine tenths observed a single time. Sequencing used peripheral blood. The receptors derive from a human donor with active COVID-19. The donor label of this sample is uncertain. Each CDR3 is given with its conserved first and last residue. D genes are given only for firm matches. The size entry is marked missing in some rows and otherwise reads once, few, many or a size class.

TRBV11-3,TRBJ2-1,-,TRBD1,TGTGCCAGCAGCACCCGCCGGACAGGGGTTGACAATGAGCAGTTCTTC,CASSTRRTGVDNEQFF
TRBV12-3/TRBV12-4,TRBJ1-1,few,-,TGTGCCAGCAGTTTATTGCATGGCGAAGCTTTCTTT,CASSLLHGEAFF
TRBV28,TRBJ1-5,-,-,TGTGCCAGCAGTTTATTGGGAGGGGGTCTAAATCAGCCCCAGCATTTT,CASSLLGGGLNQPQHF
TRBV19,TRBJ1-1,-,-,TGTGCCAGTAGACCCACAGGATTGAACACTGAAGCTTTCTTT,CASRPTGLNTEAFF
TRBV7-2,TRBJ2-5,-,-,TGTGCCAGCAGCTACCCGGGAGTCCAAGAGACCCAGTACTTC,CASSYPGVQETQYF
TRBV3-1/TRBV3-2,TRBJ2-6,-,-,TGTGCCAGCAGCCAGATCGCCCGCGTGACAGGAACCTCTGGGGCCAACGTCCTGACTTTC,CASSQIARVTGTSGANVLTF
TRBV7-7,TRBJ2-1,-,-,TGTGCTAGCAGCCTCCTACCTAGCTTACAAGGCTACAATGAGCAGTTCTTC,CASSLLPSLQGYNEQFF
TRBV4-1,TRBJ1-6,-,-,TGCGCCAGCAGCCATGGAGAATCACCCCTCCACTTT,CASSHGESPLHF
TRBV2,TRBJ1-1,many,TRBD1,TGTGCCAGCAGCGAGGGACAGGAGAACACTGAAGCTTTCTTT,CASSEGQENTEAFF
TRBV29-1,TRBJ1-1,-,-,TGCAGCGTTGAATCTAACAGGGAAGCTTTCTTT,CSVESNREAFF
TRBV6-1,TRBJ2-3,-,TRBD1,TGTGCCAGCAGTGAAACAGGGGGTATAGATACGCAGTATTTT,CASSETGGIDTQYF
TRBV6-5,TRBJ2-1,-,-,TGTGCCAGCAGTACCGCCGAGGGTGAGCAGTTCTTC,CASSTAEGEQFF
TRBV6-2/TRBV6-3,TRBJ1-6,-,-,TGTGCCAGCAGTGAGGCCCATTCACCCCTCCACTTT,CASSEAHSPLHF
TRBV6-2/TRBV6-3,TRBJ1-5,few,-,TGTGCCAGCAGTTATATCAATCAGCCCCAGCATTTT,CASSYINQPQHF
TRBV13,TRBJ1-4,-,TRBD1,TGTGCCAGCAGCCCGTCCCGGGACAGGGTTGATAATGAAAAACTGTTTTTT,CASSPSRDRVDNEKLFF
TRBV5-6,TRBJ2-1,-,TRBD2,TGTGCCAGCAGACTAGCGGGGGGGTCCTACAATGAGCAGTTCTTC,CASRLAGGSYNEQFF
TRBV28,TRBJ1-6,-,TRBD1,TGTGCCACCCCGGGACAGGGGGATTCACCCCTCCACTTT,CATPGQGDSPLHF
TRBV28,TRBJ1-2,-,TRBD1,TGTGCCAGCAGAAATTCCCAGGGGGCCAACTATGGCTACACCTTC,CASRNSQGANYGYTF
TRBV5-1,TRBJ1-2,-,-,TGCGCCAGCAGCTTGGAGAGGACGTCGGAGGGTGGCTACACCTTC,CASSLERTSEGGYTF